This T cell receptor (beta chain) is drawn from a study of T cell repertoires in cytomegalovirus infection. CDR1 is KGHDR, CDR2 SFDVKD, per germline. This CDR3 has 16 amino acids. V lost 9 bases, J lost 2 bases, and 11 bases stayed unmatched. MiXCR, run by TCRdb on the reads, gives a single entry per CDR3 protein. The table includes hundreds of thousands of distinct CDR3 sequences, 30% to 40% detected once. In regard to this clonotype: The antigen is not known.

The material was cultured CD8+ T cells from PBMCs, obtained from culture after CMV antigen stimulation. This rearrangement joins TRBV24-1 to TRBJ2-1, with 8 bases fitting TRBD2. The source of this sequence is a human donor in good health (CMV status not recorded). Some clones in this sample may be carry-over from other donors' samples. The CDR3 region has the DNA TGTGCCACCGCCTATGGTGCGGGGGGCCCCTACAATGAGCAGTTCTTC. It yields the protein CATAYGAGGPYNEQFF.